The 18 T cell receptor beta chains below were found in one sample sequenced in a study of tumor-infiltrating lymphocytes in oesophageal squamous cell carcinoma. TCRdb itself ran the PCR reads through MiXCR, one entry per CDR3 protein. The sample has 5,500 to 6,500 distinct CDR3 sequences; 13% to 15% are singletons. Sequencing was carried out using normal esophageal tissue next to the tumor. All receptors derive from a male donor with esophageal squamous cell carcinoma.

This clonotype was detected ten times or more. The chain has TRBV5-1 and TRBJ2-7; D unclear. Looked up from germline, CDR1 is SGHRS and CDR2 is YFSETQ. This CDR3 is 13 amino acids long. V dropped 0 bases and J dropped 4 bases, with 8 bases sitting between them. CDR3 DNA sequence: TGCGCCAGCAGCTTGGCCTCTGGGTACGAGCAGTACTTC. It codes for CASSLASGYEQYF. The full variable domain, with the rest looked up from reference TRBV5-1 and TRBJ2-7, is KAGVTQTPRYLIKTRGQQVTLSCSPISGHRSVSWYQQTPGQGLQFLFEYFSETQRNKGNFPGRFSGRQFSNSRSEMNVSTLELGDSALYLCASSLASGYEQYFGPGTRLTVT.

This clonotype qualifies as medium-sized. The rearrangement links TRBV11-3 to TRBJ1-1, with 9 positions matching TRBD1. Trimming removed 2 bases from V and 5 bases from J; junction bases left unmatched: 9. The CDR3 extends over 16 amino acids. Germline CDR1 SGHNT, CDR2 YENEEA. CDR3 protein: CASSLRVDRGGTEAFF. In nucleotides, the CDR3 is TGTGCCAGCAGCTTAAGGGTGGACAGGGGAGGGACTGAAGCTTTCTTT.

This clonotype was counted many times. CDR3 coding DNA: TGTGCCAGCAGCTTAGTCCATACAGGGATAAAATGGAGTGAAGCTTTCTTT. This gives the protein CASSLVHTGIKWSEAFF. The chain joins TRBV11-2 to TRBJ1-1; D is possibly TRBD1 (6 bases). This CDR3 is built from 17 residues. The germline V and J ends were trimmed by 1 base and 7 bases, with 22 bases remaining between them. Germline V lookup: CDR1 SGHAT, CDR2 FQNNGV. The whole variable domain, remainder taken from reference TRBV11-2 and TRBJ1-1, is EAGVAQSPRYKIIEKRQSVAFWCNPISGHATLYWYQQILGQGPKLLIQFQNNGVVDDSQLPKDRFSAERLKGVDSTLKIQPAKLEDSAVYLCASSLVHTGIKWSEAFFGQGTRLTVV.

There are many counts of this clonotype. The chain uses TRBV5-8 and TRBJ2-1; 9 bases line up with TRBD2. The CDR3 is 15 residues long. Per germline, CDR1 SGHTS and CDR2 YDEGEE. V lost 4 bases and J lost 4; bases outside the gene matches: 6. The CDR3: CASSPGTSQYNEQFF. In nucleotides, the CDR3 is TGTGCCAGCAGCCCCGGGACTAGCCAGTACAATGAGCAGTTCTTC.

This clonotype was seen many times. The V and J genes are TRBV6-1 and TRBJ2-7; 10 bases are shared with TRBD2. CDR1 MNHNS and CDR2 SASEGT come from the germline V gene. This CDR3 has 16 amino acids. The ends lost 6 bases at V and 3 bases at J; junction bases unmatched: 11. This CDR3 reads CASSPKASGGYYEQYF. The CDR3 coding sequence is TGTGCCAGCAGCCCCAAGGCTAGCGGGGGTTACTACGAGCAGTACTTC.

Judged by abundance, this clonotype is medium-sized. The CDR3 reads CASGSTGQRREQFF. For the CDR3, the DNA is TGTGCTAGTGGTTCCACGGGACAGCGAAGGGAGCAGTTCTTC. The rearrangement joins TRBV12-5 to TRBJ2-1; 7 nucleotides match TRBD1. Trimming removed 4 bases from V and 10 bases from J; junction bases left unmatched: 10. The CDR3 totals 14 residues. Germline V gene data show CDR1 as LGHNT and CDR2 as FRNRAP.

In its sample, this clonotype was seen many times. This chain joins TRBV5-5 and TRBJ2-3; TRBD1 matches at 11 bases. Germline lookup yields CDR1 SGHKS and CDR2 YYEKEE (reference sequence). The V and J ends lost 3 bases and 2 bases, in that order; junction bases with no gene match: 2. The CDR3 loop spans 15 amino acids. CDR3 bases: TGTGCCAGCAGCTGGACAGGGGGCCTCACAGATACGCAGTATTTT. Its translation: CASSWTGGLTDTQYF.

In this sample, this clonotype turned up many times. V is TRBV5-4 and J is TRBJ2-2; D not certain. The CDR3 is made up of 15 amino acids. Trimming stripped 0 bases from V and 4 bases from J, with 10 bases between. Germline CDR1 and CDR2: SGHNT and YYREEE (reference sequence). The chain's CDR3 is CASSLGQSLTGELFF. The CDR3, as DNA: TGTGCCAGCAGCTTGGGTCAGAGCCTCACCGGGGAGCTGTTTTTT.

This clonotype was detected once. The chain links TRBV18 to TRBJ1-1; no clear D gene. Germline assignment: CDR1 KGHSH and CDR2 LQKENI. There are 13 residues in the CDR3. The V gene lost 8 bases and the J gene lost 4 bases, with 14 bases spanning the gap. The CDR3 region has the DNA TGTGCCAGCGAGGGTTGGGTGGCCACTGAAGCTTTCTTT. As protein: CASEGWVATEAFF.

This clonotype was seen repeatedly, ten times or more. The chain combines TRBV24-1 with TRBJ1-1; the D is unclear. Germline CDR1 reads KGHDR; CDR2 reads SFDVKD. V shed 0 bases and J shed 8 bases, with 3 bases lying between them. There are 11 residues in the CDR3. As DNA, the CDR3 is TGTGCCACCAGTGATTTGCGGGAAGCTTTCTTT. Translation gives CATSDLREAFF.

This clonotype was seen repeatedly, ten times or more. The genes are TRBV7-2 and TRBJ1-1, with a tentative D call TRBD1 (5 bases). The CDR3 totals 14 residues. The germline V and J ends were trimmed by 6 bases and 9 bases, with 20 bases remaining between them. The germline V gene has CDR1 SGHTA and CDR2 FQGNSA. The CDR3 DNA follows: TGTGCCAGCAGACTCGACCCTGGGGGTTTGAAAGCTTTCTTT. Translation gives CASRLDPGGLKAFF. Full variable domain (missing parts from reference TRBV7-2 and TRBJ1-1): GAGVSQSPSNKVTEKGKDVELRCDPISGHTALYWYRQSLGQGLEFLIYFQGNSAPDKSGLPSDRFSAERTGGSVSTLTIQRTQQEDSAVYLCASRLDPGGLKAFFGQGTRLTVV.

This clonotype appeared a few times. The chain joins TRBV10-3 to TRBJ2-7, with 9 bases aligning to TRBD1. The V gene end was trimmed by 8 bases and the J gene end by 6 bases; junction bases not matched to a gene: 8. Per germline, CDR1 ENHRY and CDR2 SYGVKD. The CDR3 is 13 amino acids. The CDR3 protein is CAIRPGQGVEQYF. As DNA, the CDR3 is TGTGCCATCCGTCCGGGACAGGGTGTCGAGCAGTACTTC.

This clonotype has only a few counts. Possible read error: a much larger clone is one base away. The chain combines TRBV12-3 or TRBV12-4 with TRBJ2-1; 10 bases are a match to TRBD1. This CDR3 region has 15 residues. V shed 4 bases, J shed 10 bases, and the junction held 10 bases outside the gene matches. In DNA, the CDR3 is TGTGCCAGCAGTTCCCGGGACAGGGGAATATACGAGCAGTTCTTC. Translation gives CASSSRDRGIYEQFF.

The chain combines TRBV7-6 with TRBJ2-3; 12 bases fit TRBD2. The CDR3 extends over 16 amino acids. Per germline, CDR1 SGHVS and CDR2 FNYEAQ. The junction had 8 bases not matched to a gene; V was cut back by 6 bases and J by 4 bases. The CDR3 DNA follows: TGTGCCAGCAGGGGAGTGGCTAGCGGGGGGGCAGATACGCAGTATTTT. Protein sequence: CASRGVASGGADTQYF.

This clonotype was picked up many times. A much larger clonotype is one base distant, so this may be a read error. The chain links TRBV12-3 or TRBV12-4 to TRBJ2-5, with 13 bases fitting TRBD2. Unmatched junction bases numbered 11, after V lost 5 bases and J lost 11 bases. The CDR3 is 15 amino acids. CDR3: CASSDGLAGVNEQYF. The CDR3 DNA sequence: TGTGCCAGCAGTGACGGACTAGCGGGGGTGAATGAGCAGTACTTC.

This clonotype was observed at least ten times. The chain employs TRBV7-2 and TRBJ1-2; 9 nucleotides agree with TRBD1. CDR1 and CDR2 (germline): SGHTA, FQGNSA. This CDR3 region has 14 residues. V shed 5 bases and J 8 bases; nucleotides not matched to a gene: 9. DNA of the CDR3: TGTGCCAGCAGCCGAAATACAGGGGGCAGCGGCTACACCTTC. This sequence encodes CASSRNTGGSGYTF.

This clonotype has at least ten counts. The chain combines TRBV5-1 with TRBJ2-2; 8 nucleotides match TRBD1. Germline loops: CDR1 SGHRS, CDR2 YFSETQ. The CDR3 sequence is 15 residues long. Trimming took 4 bases from V and 2 from J; bases not matched to a gene: 4. The CDR3 DNA reads TGCGCCAGCAGCACAGGACAGGGAAACACCGGGGAGCTGTTTTTT. Amino acids: CASSTGQGNTGELFF. Full variable domain (outside the CDR3, taken from reference TRBV5-1 and TRBJ2-2): KAGVTQTPRYLIKTRGQQVTLSCSPISGHRSVSWYQQTPGQGLQFLFEYFSETQRNKGNFPGRFSGRQFSNSRSEMNVSTLELGDSALYLCASSTGQGNTGELFFGEGSRLTVL.

This clonotype was recorded at least ten times. V usage is TRBV7-2 and J usage is TRBJ1-1; tentatively, D is TRBD1 (6 bases). The germline CDR1 and CDR2 sequences are SGHTA and FQGNSA. The ends were cut back, 5 bases at V and 10 bases at J, with 23 bases in the middle. The CDR3 runs 15 residues. CDR3 amino acids: CASSPNPTGFYPAFF. In DNA form, the CDR3 reads TGTGCCAGCAGCCCCAACCCGACAGGTTTCTATCCAGCTTTCTTT. The full variable domain, completed using reference TRBV7-2 and TRBJ1-1, is GAGVSQSPSNKVTEKGKDVELRCDPISGHTALYWYRQSLGQGLEFLIYFQGNSAPDKSGLPSDRFSAERTGGSVSTLTIQRTQQEDSAVYLCASSPNPTGFYPAFFGQGTRLTVV.